The rows below give T cell receptor beta chains drawn from one sample of a study of regulatory T cells in long-lasting Graves disease. MiXCR, run by TCRdb on the multiplex PCR reads, gives a single entry per CDR3 protein. In the table there are 300,000 to 400,000 distinct CDR3 sequences, about 14% of which are singletons. The sequences come from peripheral blood mononuclear cells (PBMCs), collected at new diagnosis, from a patient treated with antithyroid drugs. Receptor source: a female donor with Graves disease. CDR3s include the opening cysteine and the closing phenylalanine or tryptophan. D genes are given only for firm matches. Clone size appears in some rows only: once, few, many, or a class for an expanded clone.

many,TRBJ2-4,TRBV27,TRBD2,TGTGCCAGCAGTTTAGGCGGGGGGGCCGGGATGGCCAAAAACATTCAGTACTTC,CASSLGGGAGMAKNIQYF
many,TRBJ2-3,TRBV20-1,.,TGCAGTGCTAGAGATCCGTTGGGGCGGGTGACAGATACGCAGTATTTT,CSARDPLGRVTDTQYF
many,TRBJ1-2,TRBV6-1,.,TGTGCCAGCAGTATGTCCGGGCAAGCTAACTATGGCTACACCTTC,CASSMSGQANYGYTF
.,TRBJ2-1,TRBV14,TRBD2,TGTGCCAGCAGCCAAGTCTCCCTAGCGGGAGACAATGAGCAGTTCTTC,CASSQVSLAGDNEQFF
many,TRBJ1-5,TRBV10-3,TRBD1,TGTGCCATCAGTGCGGGACAGGACAATCAGCCCCAGCATTTT,CAISAGQDNQPQHF
many,TRBJ2-1,TRBV7-3,.,TGTGCCAGCAGCTCTAACCCGACGGGGAGCTCCTACAATGAGCAGTTCTTC,CASSSNPTGSSYNEQFF
.,TRBJ1-4,TRBV6-2/TRBV6-3,.,TGTGCCAGCAGTTACGTCGGCGCCTGGGAAAAACTGTTTTTT,CASSYVGAWEKLFF
many,TRBJ1-2,TRBV6-5,.,TGTGCCAGCAGTTACGATCGGGGAGCTAACTATGGCTACACCTTC,CASSYDRGANYGYTF
many,TRBJ2-2,TRBV12-3/TRBV12-4,.,TGTGCCAGCAGCCACGGGACCAACACCGGGGAGCTGTTTTTT,CASSHGTNTGELFF
many,TRBJ1-5,TRBV3-1,.,TGTGCCAGCAGCCAAGATGATCATCAGCCCCAGCATTTT,CASSQDDHQPQHF
few,TRBJ2-1,TRBV9,.,TGTGCCAGCAGCGTAGAAGTTTTTCCGGGGGGCCGGGGGGATGAGCAGTTCTTC,CASSVEVFPGGRGDEQFF
many,TRBJ1-1,TRBV4-1,TRBD1,TGCGCCAGCAGCCAAGACCCACAGGGGGCCGTTGAAGCTTTCTTT,CASSQDPQGAVEAFF
.,TRBJ1-2,TRBV12-3/TRBV12-4,.,TGTGCCAGCAGCTGGGGAGGGGACACGGGGTGGGGTGGCTACACCTTC,CASSWGGDTGWGGYTF
.,TRBJ2-2,TRBV12-3/TRBV12-4,TRBD2,TGTGCCAGCAGCGCGGGAAGCGGGAGGACCGGGGAGCTGTTTTTT,CASSAGSGRTGELFF
many,TRBJ1-5,TRBV28,.,TGTGCCAGCCACTTAGAGGGTCAGCCCCAGCATTTT,CASHLEGQPQHF
.,TRBJ2-5,TRBV3-1,.,TGTGCCAGCAGGGACTCCAAAGAGACCCAGTACTTC,CASRDSKETQYF
few,TRBJ1-5,TRBV18,.,TGTGCCAGCTCACCACGAAGATTTAGCAATCAGCCCCAGCATTTT,CASSPRRFSNQPQHF
.,TRBJ2-7,TRBV12-3/TRBV12-4,TRBD1,TGTGCCAGCAGCCGTGCTGGACAGGGGGCCCCCCACGAGCAGTACTTC,CASSRAGQGAPHEQYF
.,TRBJ2-7,TRBV28,.,TGTGCCAGCAGTTTAGCGGGAAGCGGTATCGAGCAGTACTTC,CASSLAGSGIEQYF
many,TRBJ2-3,TRBV12-3/TRBV12-4,.,TGTGCCAGCAGTTTAAGCGGTGGGCAGGCTCTAGCTAGGGATACGCAGTATTTT,CASSLSGGQALARDTQYF
many,TRBJ2-1,TRBV6-1,TRBD2,TGTGCCAGCAGAATGGGACTAAGGCTCGGACTAGCGGAACCCAATGAGCAGTTCTTC,CASRMGLRLGLAEPNEQFF
many,TRBJ1-2,TRBV6-1,.,TGTGCCGCCCACCGGGGGGCATGGGATTCCTATGGCTACACCTTC,CAAHRGAWDSYGYTF
few,TRBJ1-4,TRBV19,.,TGTGCCAGTAGTATGGGGGAGGGAAAACTGTTTTTT,CASSMGEGKLFF
.,TRBJ2-1,TRBV7-3,.,TGTGCCAGCAGCCACTCCGACGCAGGCCCCTACAATGAGCAGTTCTTC,CASSHSDAGPYNEQFF
many,TRBJ2-7,TRBV27,TRBD2,TGTGCCAGCAGTCCGACTAGCGGGAGCTCCTACGAGCAGTACTTC,CASSPTSGSSYEQYF
many,TRBJ2-5,TRBV7-3,.,TGTGCCAGCAGCTTAATTGCAGAAGAGACCCAGTACTTC,CASSLIAEETQYF
many,TRBJ1-1,TRBV27,.,TGTGCCAGCAGTTTTATTGGGGGGAACACTGAAGCTTTCTTT,CASSFIGGNTEAFF
few,TRBJ2-7,TRBV3-2,.,TGTGCCAGCAGCCAAGAACGGGAAGGGGCCTTCTACGAGCAGTACTTC,CASSQEREGAFYEQYF
few,TRBJ2-2,TRBV20-1,TRBD2,TGCAGTGCTAGAGGCTCCCTTCGGAGGCGGGAGGAAAGGAGCACCGGGGAGCTGTTTTTT,CSARGSLRRREERSTGELFF
many,TRBJ2-7,TRBV11-1,.,TGTGCCAGCAGCATGGACATCTCCTACGAGCAGTACTTC,CASSMDISYEQYF
many,TRBJ2-7,TRBV6-1,.,TGTGCCAGCAGTAACCGGGCGTCCTACGAGCAGTACTTC,CASSNRASYEQYF
many,TRBJ2-1,TRBV12-3/TRBV12-4,.,TGTGCCAGCAGTTTGAGGCAGCCCGACAATGAGCAGTTCTTC,CASSLRQPDNEQFF
many,TRBJ1-2,TRBV12-3/TRBV12-4,.,TGTGCCAGCAGGGGGACCGCGAGCTATGGCTACACCTTC,CASRGTASYGYTF
many,TRBJ2-1,TRBV12-3/TRBV12-4,.,TGTGCCAGCAGTAGACAGAGGGGGAACAATGAGCAGTTCTTC,CASSRQRGNNEQFF
many,TRBJ2-7,TRBV7-2,TRBD2,TGTGCCAGCAGCCCAGGACTAGCGGCCTACGAGCAGTACTTC,CASSPGLAAYEQYF
many,TRBJ1-5,TRBV20-1,.,TGCAGTCCCTCACAGGGTAACCAGCCCCAGCATTTT,CSPSQGNQPQHF
many,TRBJ1-4,TRBV7-8,.,TGTGCCAGCAGCTTAAGCCAGGCTAATGAAAAACTGTTTTTT,CASSLSQANEKLFF
many,TRBJ2-7,TRBV5-8,TRBD1,TGTGCCAGCTCGCGGGACAGGTACGAGCAGTACTTC,CASSRDRYEQYF
.,TRBJ1-6,TRBV11-2,TRBD1,TGTGCCAGCAACTTACATCAGGGGGGCGTGGGGAATTCACCCCTCCACTTT,CASNLHQGGVGNSPLHF
many,TRBJ1-2,TRBV2,.,TGTGCCAGCAGTGAGAACTATGGCTACACCTTC,CASSENYGYTF
many,TRBJ1-2,TRBV2,.,TGTGCCAGCAGTAGGGAGGACAGCTATGGCTACACCTTC,CASSREDSYGYTF
many,TRBJ1-5,TRBV4-3,.,TGCGCCAGCAGCGACGCCTACAGGGCCCAGCCCCAGCATTTT,CASSDAYRAQPQHF
many,TRBJ2-3,TRBV20-1,TRBD1,TGCAGTGCTAGAAAGGGGGCAAGCACAGATACGCAGTATTTT,CSARKGASTDTQYF
.,TRBJ1-1,TRBV5-5,.,TGTGCCAGCAGCTTGGACGGGGCCGGAAGGAACACTGAAGCTTTCTTT,CASSLDGAGRNTEAFF
many,TRBJ2-7,TRBV4-2,.,TGTGCCAGCAGCCAAGATCGGTCTTCCGGGGTATACGAGCAGTACTTC,CASSQDRSSGVYEQYF
.,TRBJ1-6,TRBV12-3/TRBV12-4,.,TGTGCCAGCACCAGGGGCCATTCACCCCTCCACTTT,CASTRGHSPLHF
.,TRBJ2-3,TRBV6-2/TRBV6-3,.,TGTGCCAGCAGTTACTCTACTAGCACAGATACGCAGTATTTT,CASSYSTSTDTQYF
many,TRBJ1-1,TRBV13,TRBD1,TGTGCCAGCCAGGGGGCCACCATGAACACTGAAGCTTTCTTT,CASQGATMNTEAFF
few,TRBJ1-3,TRBV12-3/TRBV12-4,.,TGTGCCAGCAGTCCATCCCGGGCCCCCTCTGGAAACACCATATATTTT,CASSPSRAPSGNTIYF
.,TRBJ1-1,TRBV4-1,.,TGCGCCAGCAGCCCCACCAGCGGGGGGGGGGTTGGCACTGAAGCTTTCTTT,CASSPTSGGGVGTEAFF
many,TRBJ2-6,TRBV12-3/TRBV12-4,TRBD1,TGTGCCAGCAGTTTAATACAGGGGGCCGGGGCCAACGTCCTGACTTTC,CASSLIQGAGANVLTF
few,TRBJ1-3,TRBV12-5,.,TGTGCTAGTGGTTTGACAGCCAGCTCTGGAAACACCATATATTTT,CASGLTASSGNTIYF
many,TRBJ2-5,TRBV7-3,TRBD2,TGTGCCAGCAGCTCCATTAGCGGGAGTCAAGAGACCCAGTACTTC,CASSSISGSQETQYF
many,TRBJ1-6,TRBV20-1,.,TGCAGTGCTACCACGGGACGGCCCGTTAATTCACCCCTCCACTTT,CSATTGRPVNSPLHF
.,TRBJ2-3,TRBV7-2,TRBD1,TGTGCCAGCAGCTTAGCCCCGGCCAGGGGGACAGATACGCAGTATTTT,CASSLAPARGTDTQYF